The 29 T cell receptor beta chains in this list originate from one sample, sequenced in a study of cytomegalovirus exposure and HLA in healthy donors. PCR amplification relied on 60 Vbeta primers (plus 13 Jbeta primers). Libraries were prepared by immunoSEQ multiplex PCR; TCRdb keeps only in-frame clonotypes and omits some of them. This table has about 82,000 clones, roughly 80% appearing once. Sample: PBMCs. The receptors were gathered from a human donor in good health.

This clone was counted between two and nine times. The V gene is TRBV30, the J gene TRBJ1-5; 10 nucleotides align to TRBD1. Germline trimming cut 1 base from V and 0 bases from J; bases unmatched to any gene: 6. The CDR3 length is 17 residues. Germline CDR1 reads GTSNPN; CDR2 reads SVGIG (reference sequence). The CDR3: CAWSGTGGPYSNQPQHF. In DNA form, the CDR3 reads TGTGCCTGGAGTGGGACAGGGGGACCTTATAGCAATCAGCCCCAGCATTTT.

This clone was seen only a few times. The CDR3 DNA is TGCGCCAGCAGCTTGGATGGCGGGGGGGCAGATACGCAGTATTTT. This translates into CASSLDGGGADTQYF. V gene TRBV5-1 combines with J gene TRBJ2-3; 9 positions agree with TRBD2. The length of the CDR3 is 15 residues. The ends lost 0 bases at V and 4 bases at J; junction bases unmatched: 3. Germline CDR1 reads SGHRS; CDR2 reads YFSETQ.

CDR3 amino acids: CASSDRDRGPRVTEAFF. The CDR3 coding sequence is TGTGCCAGCAGCGACCGGGACAGGGGGCCCAGGGTCACTGAAGCTTTCTTT. This chain joins TRBV13 and TRBJ1-1, with 12 bases fitting TRBD1. The CDR3 is 17 amino acids. Germline V gives CDR1 PRHDT, CDR2 FYEKMQ (reference sequence). V lost 5 bases to trimming and J lost 4 bases; unmatched junction nucleotides: 11.

On this clone itself: A junction boundary mismatches the germline segment, possibly from a read error. The chain recombines TRBV7-6 with TRBJ2-5; D is unresolved. Germline-derived CDR1 and CDR2 are SGHVS and FNYEAQ. This CDR3 contains 14 residues. The CDR3 loop is CASSLVNRQGTQYF. The CDR3 coding sequence is TGTGCCAGCAGCTTAGTGAACAGACAAGGGACCCAGTACTTC.

This chain uses TRBV2 with TRBJ1-2, with TRBD1 matching over 7 bases. The CDR3 spans 16 residues. Germline trimming cut 4 bases from V and 7 bases from J; bases unmatched to any gene: 15. In germline, CDR1 is SNHLY, CDR2 FYNNEI. This chain's CDR3 is CASSGGRQGPSSGYTF. CDR3 DNA sequence: TGTGCCAGCAGTGGGGGGAGACAGGGCCCCTCGAGTGGCTACACCTTC.

The V gene is TRBV7-2, the J gene TRBJ2-5; 9 nucleotides match TRBD2. The CDR3 has 16 amino acids. The germline V gene encodes CDR1 SGHTA and CDR2 FQGNSA. Germline trimming cut 1 base from V and 4 bases from J; bases unmatched to any gene: 7. The CDR3 DNA is TGTGCCAGCAGCTTAGGTGGTCTAGCGGGGACAGAGACCCAGTACTTC. Its translation is CASSLGGLAGTETQYF.

The chain couples TRBV7-9 to TRBJ1-1; TRBD1 is a possible D gene (5 bases). Germline CDR1 SEHNR, CDR2 FQNEAQ (reference sequence). This CDR3 has 14 amino acids. V lost 5 bases, J lost 6 bases, and 16 bases lay in between. CDR3 sequence: CASSALGGSSEAFF. CDR3 DNA sequence: TGTGCCAGCAGCGCCCTGGGGGGGTCCTCTGAAGCTTTCTTT.

The rearrangement joins TRBV5-1 to TRBJ2-7; TRBD2 agrees at 11 bases. This CDR3 region has 15 residues. Trimming cost V 4 bases and J 0 bases; bases outside gene matches: 3. Per the germline V gene, CDR1 is SGHRS and CDR2 is YFSETQ. The CDR3 sequence: CASSVTSGSSYEQYF. The CDR3 nucleotides read TGCGCCAGCAGCGTTACTAGCGGGAGCTCCTACGAGCAGTACTTC.

The chain carries TRBV10-2 and TRBJ1-5, with 7 bases identical to TRBD1. The CDR3 extends over 13 amino acids. Germline V gene lookup returns CDR1 WSHSY and CDR2 SAAADI. Trimming removed 8 bases from V and 5 bases from J; junction bases left unmatched: 6. The CDR3 loop is CASCSQGDQPQHF. As DNA, the CDR3 is TGCGCCAGCTGTTCTCAGGGGGATCAGCCCCAGCATTTT.

This clone was detected only a few times. The J gene is TRBJ1-2, the V gene TRBV6-6, with 11 positions matching TRBD1. Looked up from germline, CDR1 is MNHNY and CDR2 is SVGAGI (reference sequence). V lost 5 bases to trimming and J lost 6 bases; unmatched junction nucleotides: 5. CDR3 size: 14 residues. DNA for the CDR3: TGTGCCAGCAGTATCGGACAGGGGGCTAATGGCTACACCTTC. Its protein product is CASSIGQGANGYTF.

J is TRBJ2-5 and V is TRBV30, with D possibly TRBD1 on 6 matching bases. In germline, CDR1 is GTSNPN, CDR2 SVGIG (reference sequence). V lost 0 bases and J 5 bases, leaving 16 bases between the germline ends. There are 15 residues in the CDR3. CDR3 region: CAWSVGTQPWETQYF. CDR3 nucleotide sequence: TGTGCCTGGAGTGTAGGGACACAACCTTGGGAGACCCAGTACTTC. The full variable domain, completed using reference TRBV30 and TRBJ2-5, is SQTIHQWPATLVQPVGSPLSLECTVEGTSNPNLYWYRQAAGRGLQLLFYSVGIGQISSEVPQNLSASRPQDRQFILSSKKLLLSDSGFYLCAWSVGTQPWETQYFGPGTRLLVL.

Worth noting for this clone: Distinct nucleotide sequences in the sample also encode this CDR3. This rearrangement joins TRBV2 to TRBJ2-4; D is perhaps TRBD2 (6 bases). CDR1 and CDR2 from the germline V gene are SNHLY and FYNNEI. V was pared by 8 bases and J by 7 bases, with 6 bases between. This CDR3 contains 10 residues. The CDR3 bases are TGTGCCAGCGGGGGGAACATTCAGTACTTC. Protein sequence: CASGGNIQYF.

This clone was seen just once. The chain uses TRBV10-3 and TRBJ2-1; TRBD2 aligns across 8 bases. CDR3 length equals 16 residues. V was pared by 4 bases and J by 7 bases, with 12 bases of the junction left unmatched. CDR1 is ENHRY and CDR2 is SYGVKD in the germline V gene. As DNA, the CDR3 is TGTGCCATCAGTGGGGGGACGCGGGGGGCCCAAAATGAGCAGTTCTTC. It yields the protein CAISGGTRGAQNEQFF.

The V and J genes are TRBV9 and TRBJ2-7, with TRBD2 identical over 7 bases. Trimming took 0 bases from V and 1 from J; bases not matched to a gene: 4. The CDR3 is made up of 15 amino acids. Germline lookup yields CDR1 SGDLS and CDR2 YYNGEE. CDR3 amino acids: CASSVGSGLSYEQYF. CDR3 sequence (DNA): TGTGCCAGCAGCGTAGGTAGCGGGTTATCCTACGAGCAGTACTTC.

The V and J genes are TRBV12-5 and TRBJ1-3; 10 nucleotides align to TRBD1. Per the germline V gene, CDR1 is LGHNT and CDR2 is FRNRAP. The CDR3 is 18 residues long. After removal of 3 bases from V and 1 base from J, the junction contained 9 bases not matched to a gene. CDR3 in amino acids: CASGFLTGGRGSGNTIYF. The CDR3 DNA reads as TGTGCTAGTGGTTTCCTGACAGGGGGCAGAGGATCTGGAAACACCATATATTTT.

By share, this clone ranks as medium-sized (0.01 to 0.1%). The chain carries TRBV7-9 and TRBJ2-7, with D tentatively TRBD2 (6 bases). V was trimmed by 5 bases and J by 3 bases, leaving 17 bases between them. The CDR3 consists of 15 residues. From germline, CDR1 is SEHNR and CDR2 FQNEAQ (reference sequence). In DNA form, the CDR3 reads TGTGCCAGCAGCCCCCGCCGAGCGCGGGGCTACGAGCAGTACTTC. This gives the protein CASSPRRARGYEQYF.

The chain is built from TRBV27 and TRBJ2-1, with 8 bases identical to TRBD2. With V trimmed by 8 bases and J by 4 bases, 10 bases remained unmatched. Per germline, CDR1 MNHEY and CDR2 SMNVEV (reference sequence). This CDR3 region has 15 residues. The CDR3 protein is CASLNTGLGYNEQFF. CDR3 nucleotides: TGTGCCAGCTTGAATACGGGACTAGGGTACAATGAGCAGTTCTTC.

The genes are TRBV10-3 and TRBJ2-1; 10 nucleotides match TRBD1. The CDR3 has 15 residues. CDR1 is ENHRY, CDR2 SYGVKD, per germline. V dropped 5 bases and J dropped 6; count of bases not matched to a gene: 7. CDR3 loop: CAISRTGGIVNEQFF. In DNA, the CDR3 is TGTGCCATCAGTCGGACAGGGGGGATCGTCAATGAGCAGTTCTTC.

Remarks on this clone: At one of its ends the junction is not consistent with the germline gene, which may arise from a read error. This CDR3 reads CASSGESYGYPF. The CDR3 DNA reads as TGTGCCAGCAGTGGGGAGAGCTATGGCTACCCCTTC. The J gene is TRBJ1-2, the V gene TRBV2; no clear D gene. The length of the CDR3 is 12 residues. Germline CDR1 and CDR2: SNHLY and FYNNEI.

The rearrangement uses TRBV15 and TRBJ2-1, with unresolved D. The germline CDR1 and CDR2 sequences are LNHNV and YYDKDF (reference sequence). The CDR3 length is 13 residues. Trimming cost V 3 bases and J 8 bases, with 11 bases left between them. CDR3 region: CATSSYGGDEQFF. The CDR3 DNA reads TGTGCCACCAGCAGTTACGGCGGTGATGAGCAGTTCTTC.

For the CDR3, the DNA is TGTGCCAGCAGTCCAAGGGGTGGGGACTGGAATGAGCAGTTCTTC. Protein sequence: CASSPRGGDWNEQFF. V gene TRBV7-9 combines with J gene TRBJ2-1; TRBD2 might be the D (6 bases). The germline V and J ends were trimmed by 6 bases and 7 bases, with 19 bases remaining between them. This CDR3 is built from 15 residues. CDR1 and CDR2 from the germline V gene are SEHNR and FQNEAQ (reference sequence).

In this sample, this clone turned up a few times. The chain uses TRBV4-3 and TRBJ1-2, with D hard to call. Germline V gene sequence: CDR1 LGHNA, CDR2 YSLEER. This CDR3 contains 13 residues. V was trimmed by 0 bases and J by 10 bases, leaving 12 bases between them. The CDR3 is CASSQDLGSSYTF. CDR3 DNA sequence: TGCGCCAGCAGCCAAGATCTTGGGAGCTCCTACACCTTC.

For the CDR3, the DNA is TGTGCCAGCAGGCGAACTAGCGGGGGGATCTACAATGAGCAGTTCTTC. This encodes CASRRTSGGIYNEQFF. V and J are TRBV27 and TRBJ2-1, with 12 bases identical to TRBD2. Unmatched junction bases numbered 6, after V lost 6 bases and J lost 3 bases. Looked up from germline, CDR1 is MNHEY and CDR2 is SMNVEV (reference sequence). The CDR3 covers 16 residues.

The V and J genes are TRBV4-3 and TRBJ2-6, with unresolved D. CDR1 LGHNA and CDR2 YSLEER come from the germline V gene. The CDR3 loop spans 17 amino acids. The ends were cut back, 6 bases at V and 0 bases at J, with 15 bases in the middle. The CDR3 DNA reads TGCGCCAGCAGTGGTCAGGCGCCCAACTCTGGGGCCAACGTCCTGACTTTC. Its translation is CASSGQAPNSGANVLTF.

Comment on this clone: The same CDR3 can be traced to other DNA sequences in this sample. The chain combines TRBV7-9 with TRBJ1-1, with 11 bases matching TRBD1. V shed 5 bases and J 5 bases; nucleotides not matched to a gene: 4. The CDR3 runs to 14 residues. The germline V gene encodes CDR1 SEHNR and CDR2 FQNEAQ (reference sequence). CDR3 coding DNA: TGTGCCAGCAGCCGTGGACAGGGGGCGACTGAAGCTTTCTTT. The encoded protein is CASSRGQGATEAFF.

The chain recombines TRBV5-1 with TRBJ1-2, with D possibly being TRBD1 (5 bases). Germline CDR1 and CDR2: SGHRS and YFSETQ. V was shortened by 1 base and J by 6 bases, with 13 bases between the two germline ends. The CDR3 length is 14 residues. This CDR3 is CASSLQGGIDGYTF. The DNA for the CDR3 is TGCGCCAGCAGCTTGCAGGGAGGGATCGATGGCTACACCTTC.

This sequence joins TRBV6-5 and TRBJ2-7; a possible D gene is TRBD1 (5 bases). V shed 4 bases and J shed 2 bases, with 12 bases lying between them. Germline lookup yields CDR1 MNHEY and CDR2 SVGAGI. The CDR3 covers 14 residues. CDR3 bases: TGTGCCAGCAGTTCGAATACAGGAACCTACGAGCAGTACTTC. Translation: CASSSNTGTYEQYF.

V and J are TRBV4-3 and TRBJ2-1; D might be TRBD2 (5 bases). The CDR3 has 15 residues. Germline CDR1 LGHNA, CDR2 YSLEER. V was trimmed by 1 base and J by 8 bases, leaving 15 bases between them. In DNA form, the CDR3 reads TGCGCCAGCAGCCAAGGGTTTAACACGGAGGATGAGCAGTTCTTC. Encoded protein: CASSQGFNTEDEQFF.

This rearrangement joins TRBV30 to TRBJ2-1; D gene uncertain. V lost 2 bases to trimming and J lost 9 bases, with 11 bases between them. From germline, CDR1 is GTSNPN and CDR2 SVGIG (reference sequence). The CDR3 is 12 amino acids. This CDR3 reads CAWSPESLEQFF. The CDR3 DNA reads TGTGCCTGGAGTCCCGAGAGCCTTGAGCAGTTCTTC.